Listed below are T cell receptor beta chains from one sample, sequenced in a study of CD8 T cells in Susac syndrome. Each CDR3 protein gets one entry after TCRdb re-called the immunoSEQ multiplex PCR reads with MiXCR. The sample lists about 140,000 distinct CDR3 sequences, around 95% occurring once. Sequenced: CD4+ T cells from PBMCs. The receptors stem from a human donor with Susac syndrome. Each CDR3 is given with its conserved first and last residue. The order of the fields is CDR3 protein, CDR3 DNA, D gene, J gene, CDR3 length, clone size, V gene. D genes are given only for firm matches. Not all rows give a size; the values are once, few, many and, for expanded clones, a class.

CDR3: CASRIGGQEVDYTF
DNA: TGTGCCAGCAGAATCGGGGGACAGGAGGTGGACTACACCTTC
D: TRBD1
J: TRBJ1-2
length: 14
size: .
V: TRBV28

CDR3: CASSQGYTAGTSGRSLGDTQYF
DNA: TGCGCCAGCAGCCAAGGTTATACCGCCGGGACTAGCGGAAGATCTTTGGGAGATACGCAGTATTTT
D: TRBD2
J: TRBJ2-3
length: 22
size: .
V: TRBV4-3

CDR3: CASSQGPGRSSPYNSPLHF
DNA: TGCGCCAGCAGCCAGGGTCCGGGCAGATCCAGCCCCTATAATTCACCCCTCCACTTT
D: .
J: TRBJ1-6
length: 19
size: once
V: TRBV4-1

CDR3: CASSPSQTSTDTQYF
DNA: TGTGCCAGCTCACCCTCCCAGACTAGCACAGATACGCAGTATTTT
D: .
J: TRBJ2-3
length: 15
size: .
V: TRBV18

CDR3: CASSLTLTDTDTQYF
DNA: TGTGCCAGCAGCTTAACCCTGACAGACACAGATACGCAGTATTTT
D: .
J: TRBJ2-3
length: 15
size: .
V: TRBV7-3

CDR3: CSASSSPVTQYF
DNA: TGCAGTGCTAGCTCATCCCCTGTGACCCAGTACTTC
D: .
J: TRBJ2-5
length: 12
size: .
V: TRBV20-1

CDR3: CASSPGPYNSPLHF
DNA: TGTGCCAGCAGCCCAGGGCCCTATAATTCACCCCTCCACTTT
D: .
J: TRBJ1-6
length: 14
size: .
V: TRBV3-1

CDR3: CAWMDTGLTEAFF
DNA: TGTGCCTGGATGGACACAGGGTTGACTGAAGCTTTCTTT
D: .
J: TRBJ1-1
length: 13
size: .
V: TRBV30

CDR3: CSASKAGGGAEQYF
DNA: TGCAGTGCTAGTAAAGCGGGAGGAGGTGCCGAGCAGTACTTC
D: TRBD2
J: TRBJ2-7
length: 14
size: once
V: TRBV20-1

CDR3: CSGGDRKSVGELFF
DNA: TGCAGCGGCGGGGACAGGAAATCAGTCGGGGAGCTGTTTTTT
D: TRBD1
J: TRBJ2-2
length: 14
size: .
V: TRBV29-1

CDR3: CSARTGTDYGYTF
DNA: TGCAGTGCTAGAACCGGGACGGACTATGGCTACACCTTC
D: .
J: TRBJ1-2
length: 13
size: .
V: TRBV20-1

CDR3: CASSLEGATDTQYF
DNA: TGCGCCAGCAGCTTGGAAGGGGCCACAGATACGCAGTATTTT
D: .
J: TRBJ2-3
length: 14
size: .
V: TRBV5-1

CDR3: CSAREGTGYEQYF
DNA: TGCAGTGCTAGAGAGGGGACAGGCTACGAGCAGTACTTC
D: TRBD1
J: TRBJ2-7
length: 13
size: once
V: TRBV20-1

CDR3: CASSLWDRDGYTF
DNA: TGTGCCAGCAGCTTGTGGGACAGGGATGGCTACACCTTC
D: TRBD1
J: TRBJ1-2
length: 13
size: .
V: TRBV5-6

CDR3: CASSYPGTRKQETQYF
DNA: TGCGCCAGCAGCTATCCCGGGACTAGAAAGCAAGAGACCCAGTACTTC
D: TRBD2
J: TRBJ2-5
length: 16
size: .
V: TRBV4-1

CDR3: CAWSGQGNQPQHF
DNA: TGTGCCTGGAGTGGCCAGGGCAATCAGCCCCAGCATTTT
D: .
J: TRBJ1-5
length: 13
size: few
V: TRBV30

CDR3: CASSVEFGTDTQYF
DNA: TGTGCCAGCAGCGTAGAGTTCGGCACAGATACGCAGTATTTT
D: .
J: TRBJ2-3
length: 14
size: .
V: TRBV9

CDR3: CAWSESGLQYF
DNA: TGTGCCTGGAGTGAGTCAGGGCTTCAGTACTTC
D: .
J: TRBJ2-4
length: 11
size: .
V: TRBV30

CDR3: CAWSVQVNQPQHF
DNA: TGTGCCTGGAGTGTTCAGGTCAATCAGCCCCAGCATTTT
D: .
J: TRBJ1-5
length: 13
size: once
V: TRBV30

CDR3: CASSQEYGLLGNEQFF
DNA: TGCGCCAGCAGCCAAGAATACGGGCTATTAGGTAATGAGCAGTTCTTC
D: .
J: TRBJ2-1
length: 16
size: .
V: TRBV4-3

CDR3: CASSPIRDRGLDTQYF
DNA: TGTGCCAGCAGCCCAATCCGGGACAGGGGATTAGATACGCAGTATTTT
D: TRBD1
J: TRBJ2-3
length: 16
size: .
V: TRBV5-4

CDR3: CSASSGGAQTGELFF
DNA: TGCAGTGCTAGTAGCGGGGGGGCGCAAACCGGGGAGCTGTTTTTT
D: TRBD2
J: TRBJ2-2
length: 15
size: .
V: TRBV20-1

CDR3: CSVDWTSGRGNEQFF
DNA: TGCAGCGTTGATTGGACTAGCGGGAGGGGGAATGAGCAGTTCTTC
D: TRBD2
J: TRBJ2-1
length: 15
size: .
V: TRBV29-1

CDR3: CASSLELGRNTEAFF
DNA: TGCGCCAGCAGCTTGGAATTAGGACGAAACACTGAAGCTTTCTTT
D: .
J: TRBJ1-1
length: 15
size: .
V: TRBV5-1

CDR3: CSARDPVNTEAFF
DNA: TGCAGTGCTAGAGATCCCGTGAACACTGAAGCTTTCTTT
D: .
J: TRBJ1-1
length: 13
size: .
V: TRBV20-1

CDR3: CSAVSGDQPQHF
DNA: TGCAGTGCGGTATCAGGGGATCAGCCCCAGCATTTT
D: .
J: TRBJ1-5
length: 12
size: .
V: TRBV20-1

CDR3: CAIRVGGMNTEAFF
DNA: TGTGCCATCAGGGTAGGAGGGATGAACACTGAAGCTTTCTTT
D: .
J: TRBJ1-1
length: 14
size: .
V: TRBV10-3

CDR3: CSARIGLAGVHEQFF
DNA: TGCAGTGCCCGAATAGGGCTAGCGGGAGTCCATGAGCAGTTCTTC
D: TRBD2
J: TRBJ2-1
length: 15
size: .
V: TRBV20-1

CDR3: CSVETSGIYEQYF
DNA: TGCAGCGTTGAAACTAGCGGGATCTACGAGCAGTACTTC
D: TRBD2
J: TRBJ2-7
length: 13
size: .
V: TRBV29-1

CDR3: CASSLRETSNYGYTF
DNA: TGTGCCAGCAGCCTCAGGGAGACTTCTAACTATGGCTACACCTTC
D: .
J: TRBJ1-2
length: 15
size: .
V: TRBV7-9

CDR3: CASRPGKAKPQHF
DNA: TGTGCCAGCAGGCCCGGGAAAGCTAAGCCCCAGCATTTT
D: .
J: TRBJ1-5
length: 13
size: .
V: TRBV6-4

CDR3: CAWSRGFGGNQPQHF
DNA: TGTGCCTGGAGCCGGGGCTTTGGGGGCAATCAGCCCCAGCATTTT
D: .
J: TRBJ1-5
length: 15
size: .
V: TRBV30

CDR3: CASNLFGTDTQYF
DNA: TGTGCCAGCAATCTTTTCGGCACAGATACGCAGTATTTT
D: .
J: TRBJ2-3
length: 13
size: .
V: TRBV6-2/TRBV6-3

CDR3: CASMGQGLSYEQYF
DNA: TGTGCCAGTATGGGACAGGGCCTCTCCTACGAGCAGTACTTC
D: TRBD1
J: TRBJ2-7
length: 14
size: .
V: TRBV19

CDR3: CASSLAGGGETQYF
DNA: TGTGCTAGCAGCTTGGCAGGCGGTGGGGAGACCCAGTACTTC
D: .
J: TRBJ2-5
length: 14
size: .
V: TRBV7-7

CDR3: CASSFGNEQYF
DNA: TGTGCCAGCAGTTTTGGTAACGAGCAGTACTTC
D: .
J: TRBJ2-7
length: 11
size: .
V: TRBV12-3/TRBV12-4

CDR3: CSVGGKREGYNEQFF
DNA: TGCAGCGTTGGGGGTAAGCGGGAGGGATACAATGAGCAGTTCTTC
D: TRBD2
J: TRBJ2-1
length: 15
size: once
V: TRBV29-1

CDR3: CSARGAGSPLHF
DNA: TGCAGTGCTAGGGGTGCGGGCTCACCCCTCCACTTT
D: .
J: TRBJ1-6
length: 12
size: .
V: TRBV20-1

CDR3: CASSLRDDKEQYF
DNA: TGTGCCAGCTCCCTCCGGGACGATAAGGAGCAGTACTTC
D: .
J: TRBJ2-7
length: 13
size: .
V: TRBV18

CDR3: CASSPGTEYEQYF
DNA: TGTGCCAGCAGTCCCGGGACAGAGTACGAGCAGTACTTC
D: TRBD1
J: TRBJ2-7
length: 13
size: .
V: TRBV7-2

CDR3: CASRRIGVQETQYF
DNA: TGTGCCAGCAGACGTATCGGAGTCCAAGAGACCCAGTACTTC
D: .
J: TRBJ2-5
length: 14
size: .
V: TRBV2

CDR3: CSVEEGGAYGYTF
DNA: TGCAGCGTTGAAGAGGGGGGGGCCTATGGCTACACCTTC
D: .
J: TRBJ1-2
length: 13
size: .
V: TRBV29-1

CDR3: CASTWGGSYNEQFF
DNA: TGTGCCAGCACCTGGGGGGGCTCCTACAATGAGCAGTTCTTC
D: TRBD2
J: TRBJ2-1
length: 14
size: .
V: TRBV6-6

CDR3: CASSSGLAGVLSDEQYF
DNA: TGTGCCAGCAGCTCCGGACTAGCGGGAGTTCTTTCTGACGAGCAGTACTTC
D: TRBD2
J: TRBJ2-7
length: 17
size: .
V: TRBV13

CDR3: CTSSLPPGIAPNTGELFF
DNA: TGCACCAGCAGCCTACCGCCGGGGATAGCGCCGAACACCGGGGAGCTGTTTTTT
D: .
J: TRBJ2-2
length: 18
size: .
V: TRBV1